This T cell receptor (beta chain) was observed in a study of T cells after yellow fever vaccination. One entry per CDR3 protein results from TCRdb running MiXCR on the 5' RACE reads. The sample comprises about 74,000 distinct CDR3 sequences, 7.1% of which are singletons, and about 32% rests with the top ten. This CDR3 has 15 residues. Germline V gene lookup returns CDR1 DFQATT and CDR2 SNEGSKA (reference sequence). Trimming shortened V by 6 bases and J by 2 bases, and 16 bases separated the two germline ends. The chain employs TRBV20-1 and TRBJ1-4; no firm D call. This sequence originates from a man aged 18 to 29 who received the YFV17D yellow fever vaccine. The sequencing here drew on CD8+ T cells sorted from PBMCs, taken 5 days after the first yellow fever vaccination. This chain's CDR3 is CSAPDLEDTNEKLFF. The CDR3 nucleotides are TGCAGTGCCCCGGACCTGGAGGATACTAATGAAAAACTGTTTTTT.